A single sample is the source of the 7 T cell receptor beta chains below, sequenced in a study of cytomegalovirus exposure and HLA in healthy donors. The PCR had 60 Vbeta and 13 Jbeta primers. Sequenced by immunoSEQ multiplex PCR; TCRdb stores in-frame clones only, minus some. This table holds 100,000 to 150,000 clones. Sample: PBMCs. All receptors derive from a woman aged 40 to 49 in good health and CMV-seropositive.

The V and J genes are TRBV18 and TRBJ2-5, with 10 positions matching TRBD1. The V segment lost 2 bases and the J segment 3 bases; nucleotides outside the gene matches: 3. The CDR3 spans 15 residues. Germline assignment: CDR1 KGHSH and CDR2 LQKENI. The CDR3 nucleotides read TGTGCCAGCTCACCATCCGGGACAGGGGAAGAGACCCAGTACTTC. Translation: CASSPSGTGEETQYF. Full variable domain (remainder filled in from reference TRBV18 and TRBJ2-5): NAGVMQNPRHLVRRRGQEARLRCSPMKGHSHVYWYRQLPEEGLKFMVYLQKENIIDESGMPKERFSAEFPKEGPSILRIQQVVRGDSAAYFCASSPSGTGEETQYFGPGTRLLVL.

This chain joins TRBV28 and TRBJ2-2; 14 bases are shared with TRBD2. Germline CDR1 MDHEN, CDR2 SYDVKM. This CDR3 contains 12 residues. In nucleotides, the CDR3 is TGTCCCGGTGGACTAGCGGGAGGCGGGCTGTTTTTT. Protein: CPGGLAGGGLFF.

The chain carries TRBV7-8 and TRBJ1-1, with a tentative D call TRBD1 (6 bases). Deletions cut 2 bases from V and 7 bases from J, with 11 bases between. This CDR3 has 13 amino acids. Germline lookup yields CDR1 SGHVS and CDR2 FQNEAQ. The DNA for the CDR3 is TGTGCCAGCAGCTTAAAAGGGGGTGTTGAAGCTTTCTTT. Amino acids: CASSLKGGVEAFF. The full variable domain, rest sourced from reference TRBV7-8 and TRBJ1-1, is GAGVSQSPRYKVAKRGQDVALRCDPISGHVSLFWYQQALGQGPEFLTYFQNEAQLDKSGLPSDRFFAERPEGSVSTLKIQRTQQEDSAVYLCASSLKGGVEAFFGQGTRLTVV.

The J gene is TRBJ1-4, the V gene TRBV28, with D tentatively TRBD1 (5 bases). V dropped 1 base and J dropped 3 bases, with 6 bases sitting between them. The CDR3 contains 14 residues. The germline CDR1 and CDR2 sequences are MDHEN and SYDVKM. The CDR3 is CASSLSGANEKLFF. The CDR3 DNA sequence: TGTGCCAGCAGTTTATCGGGGGCTAATGAAAAACTGTTTTTT.

The rearrangement links TRBV15 to TRBJ2-3, with D tentatively TRBD2 (6 bases). The CDR3 extends over 17 amino acids. The germline V gene encodes CDR1 LNHNV and CDR2 YYDKDF (reference sequence). The ends were cut back, 5 bases at V and 3 bases at J, with 21 bases in the middle. In DNA, the CDR3 is TGTGCCACCAGCGGGGGGAGAGTCGGAGGCCCTACAGATACGCAGTATTTT. This sequence encodes CATSGGRVGGPTDTQYF.

The chain joins TRBV25-1 to TRBJ2-7; TRBD1 matches 7 bases. The CDR3 has 12 residues. Germline V gene lookup returns CDR1 MGHDK and CDR2 SYGVNS. The V segment lost 8 bases and the J segment 4 bases; nucleotides outside the gene matches: 5. In DNA, the CDR3 is TGTGCCAGCTGGGACAGCCAATACGAGCAGTACTTC. Translation: CASWDSQYEQYF.

The V gene is TRBV6-1, the J gene TRBJ2-3, with D possibly being TRBD1 (5 bases). This CDR3 region has 15 residues. From germline, CDR1 is MNHNS and CDR2 SASEGT. Trimming left V 2 bases short and J 3 bases short, with 12 bases between. The CDR3 reads CASSESPGPTDTQYF. CDR3 DNA: TGTGCCAGCAGTGAATCGCCAGGGCCTACAGATACGCAGTATTTT.